This T cell receptor (beta chain) was sequenced in a study of blood T cell repertoires in COVID-19. In the authors' workflow: By means of reference gene primer amplification, nucleated cell counts were estimated. Clones were sequenced by immunoSEQ multiplex PCR, and TCRdb holds only the in-frame ones, with some missing. That table furnishes V, J and clone size, whereas the DNA furnished D and trimming. The table lists fewer than 650,000 clones, about 88% of them singletons. The germline CDR1 and CDR2 sequences are LGHDT and YNNKEL (reference sequence). V was clipped by 1 base and J by 11 bases, with 11 bases between them. The CDR3 has 12 amino acids. This clone was detected only a few times.

Sequenced input: peripheral blood. This chain connects TRBV3-1 (or the pseudogene TRBV3-2) to TRBJ1-1, with D unclear. The source is a woman between 50 and 59 years old with COVID-19, enrolled during active disease. The CDR3 here is CASSQGATSAFF. The CDR3 DNA reads as TGTGCCAGCAGCCAAGGCGCCACTTCGGCTTTCTTT.